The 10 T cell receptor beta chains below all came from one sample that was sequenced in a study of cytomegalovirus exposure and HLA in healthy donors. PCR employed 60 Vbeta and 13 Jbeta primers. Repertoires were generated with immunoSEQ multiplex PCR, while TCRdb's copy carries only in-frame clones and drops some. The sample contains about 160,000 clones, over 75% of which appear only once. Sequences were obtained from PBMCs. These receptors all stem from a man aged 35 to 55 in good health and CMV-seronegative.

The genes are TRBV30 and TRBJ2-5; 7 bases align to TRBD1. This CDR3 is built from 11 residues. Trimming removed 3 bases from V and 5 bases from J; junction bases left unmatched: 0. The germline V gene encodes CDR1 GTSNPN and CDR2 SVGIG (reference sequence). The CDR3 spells CAWRDRETQYF. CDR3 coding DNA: TGTGCCTGGAGGGACAGGGAGACCCAGTACTTC.

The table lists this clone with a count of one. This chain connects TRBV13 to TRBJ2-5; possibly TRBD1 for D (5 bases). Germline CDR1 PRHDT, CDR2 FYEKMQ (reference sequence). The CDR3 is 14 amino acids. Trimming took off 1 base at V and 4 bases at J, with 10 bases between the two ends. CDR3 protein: CASSLEGQLETQYF. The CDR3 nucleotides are TGTGCCAGCAGCTTAGAGGGGCAGTTAGAGACCCAGTACTTC.

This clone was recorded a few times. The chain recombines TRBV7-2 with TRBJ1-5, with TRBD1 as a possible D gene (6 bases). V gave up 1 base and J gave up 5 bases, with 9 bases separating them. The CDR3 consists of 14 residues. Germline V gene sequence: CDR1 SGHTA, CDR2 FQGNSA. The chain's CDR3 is CASSLGSGDQPQHF. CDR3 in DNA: TGTGCCAGCAGCTTAGGTTCAGGGGATCAGCCCCAGCATTTT. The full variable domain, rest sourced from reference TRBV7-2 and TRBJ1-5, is GAGVSQSPSNKVTEKGKDVELRCDPISGHTALYWYRQSLGQGLEFLIYFQGNSAPDKSGLPSDRFSAERTGGSVSTLTIQRTQQEDSAVYLCASSLGSGDQPQHFGDGTRLSIL.

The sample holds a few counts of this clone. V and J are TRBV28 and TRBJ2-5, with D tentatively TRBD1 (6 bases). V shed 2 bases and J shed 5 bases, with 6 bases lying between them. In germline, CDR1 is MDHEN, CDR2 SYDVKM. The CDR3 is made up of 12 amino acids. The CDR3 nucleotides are TGTGCCAGCAGTTTAAGGGGGGAGACCCAGTACTTC. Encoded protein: CASSLRGETQYF.

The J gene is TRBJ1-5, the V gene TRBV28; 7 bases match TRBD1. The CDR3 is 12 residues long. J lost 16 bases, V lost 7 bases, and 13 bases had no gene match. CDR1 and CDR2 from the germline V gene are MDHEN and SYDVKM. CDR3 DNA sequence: TGTGCCAGCACCATTAATCGGGGGACAGAACATTTT. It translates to CASTINRGTEHF.

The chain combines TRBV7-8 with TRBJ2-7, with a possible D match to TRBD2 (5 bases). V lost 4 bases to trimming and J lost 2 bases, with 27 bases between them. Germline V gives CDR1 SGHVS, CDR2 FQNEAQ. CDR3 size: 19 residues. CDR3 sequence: CASSYPLGFREREPYEQYF. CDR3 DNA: TGTGCCAGCAGCTATCCCCTGGGTTTTCGGGAAAGGGAGCCCTACGAGCAGTACTTC.

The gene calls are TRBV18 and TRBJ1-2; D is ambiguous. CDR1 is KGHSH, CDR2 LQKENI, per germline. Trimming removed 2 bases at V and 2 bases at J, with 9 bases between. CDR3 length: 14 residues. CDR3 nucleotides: TGTGCCAGCTCACCAGGCGCAGGAAACTATGGCTACACCTTC. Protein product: CASSPGAGNYGYTF. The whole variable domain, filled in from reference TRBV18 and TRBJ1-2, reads NAGVMQNPRHLVRRRGQEARLRCSPMKGHSHVYWYRQLPEEGLKFMVYLQKENIIDESGMPKERFSAEFPKEGPSILRIQQVVRGDSAAYFCASSPGAGNYGYTFGSGTRLTVV.

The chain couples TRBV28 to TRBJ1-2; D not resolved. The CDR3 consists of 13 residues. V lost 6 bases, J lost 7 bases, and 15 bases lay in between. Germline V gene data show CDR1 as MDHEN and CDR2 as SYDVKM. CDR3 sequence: CASSKVTIPGYTF. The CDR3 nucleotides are TGTGCCAGCAGCAAGGTGACAATTCCTGGCTACACCTTC.

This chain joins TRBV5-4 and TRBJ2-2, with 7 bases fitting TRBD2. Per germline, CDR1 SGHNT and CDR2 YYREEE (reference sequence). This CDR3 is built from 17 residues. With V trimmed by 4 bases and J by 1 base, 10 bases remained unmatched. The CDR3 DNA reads TGTGCCAGCAGCCTAATGACTAGCCGACGGAACACCGGGGAGCTGTTTTTT. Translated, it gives CASSLMTSRRNTGELFF.

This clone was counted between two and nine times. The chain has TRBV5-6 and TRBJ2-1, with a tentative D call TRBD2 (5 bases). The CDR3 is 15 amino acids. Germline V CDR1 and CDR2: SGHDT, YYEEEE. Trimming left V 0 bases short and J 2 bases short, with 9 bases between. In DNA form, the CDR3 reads TGTGCCAGCAGCTTGGAGACTACCGCCTACAATGAGCAGTTCTTC. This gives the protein CASSLETTAYNEQFF.